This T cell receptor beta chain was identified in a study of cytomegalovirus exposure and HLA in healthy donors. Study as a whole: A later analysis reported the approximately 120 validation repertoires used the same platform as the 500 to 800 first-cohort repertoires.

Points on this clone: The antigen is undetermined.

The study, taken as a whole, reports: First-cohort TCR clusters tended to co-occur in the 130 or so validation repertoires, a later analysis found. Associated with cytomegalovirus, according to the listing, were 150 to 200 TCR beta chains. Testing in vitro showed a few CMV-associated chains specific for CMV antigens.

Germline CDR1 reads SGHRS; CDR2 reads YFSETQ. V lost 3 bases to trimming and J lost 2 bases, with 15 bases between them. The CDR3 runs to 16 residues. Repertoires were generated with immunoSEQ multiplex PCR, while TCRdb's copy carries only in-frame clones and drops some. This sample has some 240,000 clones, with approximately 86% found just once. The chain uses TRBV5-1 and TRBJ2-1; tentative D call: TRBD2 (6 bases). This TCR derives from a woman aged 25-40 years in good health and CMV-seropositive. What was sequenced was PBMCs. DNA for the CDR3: TGCGCCAGCAGCTCGAAAGGAGGGCCCACCTACAATGAGCAGTTCTTC. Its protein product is CASSSKGGPTYNEQFF.